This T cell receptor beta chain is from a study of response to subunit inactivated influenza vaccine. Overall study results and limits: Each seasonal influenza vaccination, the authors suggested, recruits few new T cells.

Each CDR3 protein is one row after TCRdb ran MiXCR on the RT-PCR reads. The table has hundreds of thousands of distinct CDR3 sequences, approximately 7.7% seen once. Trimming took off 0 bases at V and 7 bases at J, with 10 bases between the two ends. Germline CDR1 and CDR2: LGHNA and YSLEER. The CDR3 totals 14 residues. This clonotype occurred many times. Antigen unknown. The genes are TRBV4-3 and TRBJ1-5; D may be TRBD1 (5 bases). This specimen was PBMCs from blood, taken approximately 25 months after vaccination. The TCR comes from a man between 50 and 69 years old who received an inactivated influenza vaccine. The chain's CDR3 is CASSQDWRGQPQHF. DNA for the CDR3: TGCGCCAGCAGCCAAGACTGGAGGGGCCAGCCCCAGCATTTT.